This TCR beta chain derives from a study of blood T cell repertoires in COVID-19. On the study more broadly: Acute and convalescent COVID-19 samples came from the United States, Italy and Spain. PBMCs, B-cell-depleted T cells, or T cells were the source of the cDNA or gDNA that made up the material.

Assay: immunoSEQ multiplex PCR; the TCRdb copy retains only in-frame clones and omits some. In the table there are about 230,000 clones, about 84% of which are singletons. Germline loops: CDR1 LGHNA, CDR2 YSLEER. The CDR3 extends over 13 amino acids. V shed 0 bases and J shed 14 bases, with 13 bases lying between them. Sequencing input: PBMCs or T cells enriched from blood (not recorded which). The chain employs TRBV4-3 and TRBJ1-4; D is uncertain. The receptor's source is a man in his sixties who had recovered from COVID-19. The chain's CDR3 is CASSQDLREVLFF. Here the CDR3 DNA reads TGCGCCAGCAGCCAAGATCTAAGGGAGGTCCTGTTTTTT.